The present T cell receptor (beta chain) was sequenced within a study of blood T cell repertoires in COVID-19. Study information: The United States, Italy and Spain supplied acute and convalescent COVID-19 samples.

Original processing methods: Estimation of nucleated cell counts relied on the amplification of reference gene primers. The assay was immunoSEQ multiplex PCR, and TCRdb's table has in-frame clones only and misses some. D and trimming were read from the DNA, whereas the V and J calls and clone size are those reported in that table. Of roughly 320,000 clones listed, around nine tenths are singletons. Cohorts were assigned according to the clinical history that participants reported. The clonotype originates from a woman under 40 who had been exposed to COVID-19. Material for sequencing was PBMCs or T cells enriched from blood (not recorded which).

DNA for the CDR3: TGTGCCAGCAGTTTAAGGGGAGGTGAAGCTTTCTTT. It encodes CASSLRGGEAFF. This rearrangement joins TRBV12-3 or TRBV12-4 to TRBJ1-1, with a weak D call TRBD1 (5 bases). The CDR3 contains 12 residues. V was clipped by 2 bases and J by 7 bases, with 8 bases between them.